This T cell receptor (beta chain) was obtained from a study of blood T cell repertoires in COVID-19. For the study at large: T cells, B-cell-depleted T cells, or PBMCs provided the cDNA or gDNA that served as material.

Looked up from germline, CDR1 is KGHSH and CDR2 is LQKENI. V gave up 3 bases and J gave up 3 bases; unmatched junction bases: 7. CDR3 length equals 15 residues. Cohort 3 recovery required two negative PCRs, clearance, or symptom resolution. Clones were sequenced by immunoSEQ multiplex PCR, and TCRdb holds only the in-frame ones, with some missing. The profile shows 390,000 or so clones, 80% to 90% of them singletons. This TCR derives from a man aged 18 to 30 who had recovered from COVID-19. Sequences were obtained from PBMCs or T cells enriched from blood (not recorded which). V gene TRBV18 combines with J gene TRBJ2-5; 7 bases match TRBD1. The CDR3 loop reads CASSPPGTAKETQYF. CDR3 bases: TGTGCCAGCTCACCGCCCGGGACAGCGAAAGAGACCCAGTACTTC. Full variable domain (rest looked up from reference TRBV18 and TRBJ2-5): NAGVMQNPRHLVRRRGQEARLRCSPMKGHSHVYWYRQLPEEGLKFMVYLQKENIIDESGMPKERFSAEFPKEGPSILRIQQVVRGDSAAYFCASSPPGTAKETQYFGPGTRLLVL.